The 18 T cell receptor beta chains in this list originate from one sample, sequenced in a study of cytomegalovirus exposure and HLA in healthy donors. Both 60 Vbeta primers and 13 Jbeta primers went into the PCR. The data were produced by immunoSEQ multiplex PCR, yet TCRdb's version contains in-frame clones alone and is incomplete. Of about 130,000 clones listed, over 15% are singletons. The source material was PBMCs. The receptors were sampled from a female donor in good health and CMV-seropositive.

This clone has only a few counts. The chain joins TRBV4-2 to TRBJ2-7; TRBD1 agrees at 7 bases. V lost 0 bases to trimming and J lost 6 bases; unmatched junction nucleotides: 8. CDR3 size: 15 residues. Germline CDR1 reads LGHNA; CDR2 reads YNFKEQ. The DNA for the CDR3 is TGTGCCAGCAGCCAAGACCCCGGACAGGTGGGCGAGCAGTACTTC. Translation: CASSQDPGQVGEQYF.

This clone was observed a handful of times. The rearrangement joins TRBV7-2 to TRBJ2-5, with D unresolved. Per germline, CDR1 SGHTA and CDR2 FQGNSA. The V and J ends lost 3 bases and 0 bases respectively, with 8 bases between them. This CDR3 region has 14 residues. CDR3 nucleotide sequence: TGTGCCAGCAGCTTTTCAGCGTACCAAGAGACCCAGTACTTC. Its protein product is CASSFSAYQETQYF.

This clone appeared a few times. The chain links TRBV19 to TRBJ1-4, with 10 bases matching TRBD1. Germline values: CDR1 LNHDA, CDR2 SQIVND (reference sequence). The V and J ends lost 1 base and 6 bases, in that order; junction bases with no gene match: 5. The CDR3 sequence is 16 residues long. CDR3 amino acids: CASSIAPGTGDEKLFF. The CDR3 bases are TGTGCCAGTAGTATAGCCCCCGGGACAGGGGATGAAAAACTGTTTTTT. The whole variable domain, filled in from reference TRBV19 and TRBJ1-4, reads DGGITQSPKYLFRKEGQNVTLSCEQNLNHDAMYWYRQDPGQGLRLIYYSQIVNDFQKGDIAEGYSVSREKKESFPLTVTSAQKNPTAFYLCASSIAPGTGDEKLFFGSGTQLSVL.

J is TRBJ2-3 and V is TRBV4-3; D gene ambiguous. The CDR3 consists of 17 residues. From germline, CDR1 is LGHNA and CDR2 YSLEER. Trimming pared 4 bases from V and 2 bases from J, leaving 19 bases between. The CDR3 sequence: CASSPRSVAVLTDTQYF. CDR3 coding DNA: TGCGCCAGCAGCCCCCGGAGCGTGGCGGTGCTCACAGATACGCAGTATTTT.

V usage is TRBV30 and J usage is TRBJ2-3, with 7 nucleotides matching TRBD2. With V trimmed by 5 bases and J by 3 bases, 2 bases remained unmatched. Germline V lookup: CDR1 GTSNPN, CDR2 SVGIG (reference sequence). The CDR3 totals 12 residues. The CDR3 nucleotides are TGTGCCTGGGGGAGGGGTACAGATACGCAGTATTTT. Translating it yields CAWGRGTDTQYF. The variable domain in full, with the rest retrieved from reference TRBV30 and TRBJ2-3, is SQTIHQWPATLVQPVGSPLSLECTVEGTSNPNLYWYRQAAGRGLQLLFYSVGIGQISSEVPQNLSASRPQDRQFILSSKKLLLSDSGFYLCAWGRGTDTQYFGPGTRLTVL.

This clone was seen a handful of times. V is TRBV11-3 and J is TRBJ2-2; no clear D gene. The CDR3 spans 12 residues. Trimming removed 4 bases at V and 3 bases at J, with 3 bases between. CDR1 is SGHNT, CDR2 YENEEA, per germline. CDR3 sequence: CASSYYTGELFF. The CDR3 DNA reads as TGTGCCAGCAGCTACTACACCGGGGAGCTGTTTTTT.

V gene TRBV27 combines with J gene TRBJ1-4, with unresolved D. V lost 8 bases to trimming and J lost 5 bases, with 12 bases between them. The CDR3 consists of 13 residues. The V gene's germline CDR1 is MNHEY and CDR2 SMNVEV (reference sequence). The CDR3, as DNA: TGTGCCAGCCGGGAGGGTGGGAATGAAAAACTGTTTTTT. This sequence encodes CASREGGNEKLFF.

J is TRBJ1-6 and V is TRBV30; TRBD1 agrees at 7 bases. Germline V gene data show CDR1 as GTSNPN and CDR2 as SVGIG (reference sequence). V shed 3 bases, J shed 5 bases, and the junction held 10 bases outside the gene matches. The CDR3 is 16 residues long. The CDR3 nucleotides read TGTGCCTGGAGAGTGTACAGGGGATTTAATAATTCACCCCTCCACTTT. Translation: CAWRVYRGFNNSPLHF.

A few counts support this clone. This rearrangement joins TRBV18 to TRBJ2-3; 7 bases are a match to TRBD1. Germline values: CDR1 KGHSH, CDR2 LQKENI. V trimming: 2 bases; J trimming: 6 bases; junction bases outside the gene matches: 5. The CDR3 is 14 amino acids. The CDR3, as DNA: TGTGCCAGCTCACCATGGGCAGGGGGTGATACGCAGTATTTT. Translation gives CASSPWAGGDTQYF.

The sample holds a few counts of this clone. V gene TRBV5-1 combines with J gene TRBJ2-5; D unclear. With 4 bases removed from V and 2 bases from J, the gap between germline ends came to 12 bases. This CDR3 is built from 14 residues. Per germline, CDR1 SGHRS and CDR2 YFSETQ. DNA for the CDR3: TGCGCCAGCAGCCCGCGAAGTCAACAAGAGACCCAGTACTTC. Its translation is CASSPRSQQETQYF.

J is TRBJ2-2 and V is TRBV28, with a possible D match to TRBD2 (6 bases). Germline V gene sequence: CDR1 MDHEN, CDR2 SYDVKM. The V and J ends lost 8 bases and 2 bases respectively, with 18 bases between them. The CDR3 loop spans 16 amino acids. The CDR3 DNA reads as TGTGCCAGCGGACCCTGGGACTCTCCTAACACCGGGGAGCTGTTTTTT. It codes for CASGPWDSPNTGELFF.

The chain uses TRBV25-1 and TRBJ2-3; 13 bases align to TRBD2. The CDR3 runs 15 residues. V lost 6 bases and J lost 4; bases outside the gene matches: 4. Germline assignment: CDR1 MGHDK and CDR2 SYGVNS. CDR3 loop: CASSKTSGGADTQYF. CDR3 coding DNA: TGTGCCAGCAGCAAAACTAGCGGGGGGGCAGATACGCAGTATTTT.

This chain joins TRBV5-1 and TRBJ2-1; no reliable D call. The CDR3 runs to 13 residues. Between the trimmed V and J ends, which lost 4 bases and 6 bases, there was a span of 11 bases. Germline CDR1 SGHRS, CDR2 YFSETQ. CDR3 loop: CASSASGTNEQFF. In DNA, the CDR3 is TGCGCCAGCAGCGCCTCGGGTACCAATGAGCAGTTCTTC.

This clone was seen a handful of times. The chain couples TRBV6-5 to TRBJ2-7; 7 bases fit TRBD2. The J segment lost 2 bases and the V segment lost 0 bases, leaving 4 bases of the junction unmatched. The CDR3 runs 15 residues. Per the germline V gene, CDR1 is MNHEY and CDR2 is SVGAGI. The CDR3 protein is CASSYSTGLAYEQYF. DNA for the CDR3: TGTGCCAGCAGTTACTCGACCGGACTAGCCTACGAGCAGTACTTC.

This clone occurred a few times. An end of the junction differs from the germline gene, which may be a read error. The chain couples TRBV5-1 to TRBJ2-3, with 8 bases fitting TRBD2. CDR3 length: 17 amino acids. CDR1 and CDR2 from the germline V gene are SGHRS and YFSETQ. The CDR3 region is CASSTGGAGISKDTQYF. The CDR3 DNA follows: TGCGCCAGCAGTACGGGGGGGGCGGGGATCAGCAAAGATACGCAGTATTTT.

This clone appeared a few times. The V and J genes are TRBV7-9 and TRBJ1-1; 10 bases map to TRBD1. Germline CDR1 reads SEHNR; CDR2 reads FQNEAQ (reference sequence). The CDR3 contains 17 residues. With V trimmed by 5 bases and J by 10 bases, 19 bases remained unmatched. The CDR3 loop is CASSSRTGGLIFSRAFF. For the CDR3, the DNA is TGTGCCAGCAGCAGTCGGACAGGGGGTTTGATATTTTCGAGAGCTTTCTTT.

For this clone: The germline gene is not matched at one end of the junction; a read error may be the cause. The J gene is TRBJ1-1, the V gene TRBV4-3; TRBD1 might be the D (6 bases). Germline V lookup: CDR1 LGHNA, CDR2 YSLEER. The CDR3 is 11 residues long. The CDR3 DNA follows: TGCGCCAGCAGCCAAGATAAAGGACAGCTGTTT. The encoded protein is CASSQDKGQLF.

The V call is TRBV28, the J call TRBJ1-2; 7 bases align to TRBD1. V lost 5 bases to trimming and J lost 4 bases; unmatched junction nucleotides: 1. Looked up from germline, CDR1 is MDHEN and CDR2 is SYDVKM. This CDR3 has 12 residues. CDR3 amino acids: CASSNRGYGYTF. In DNA, the CDR3 is TGTGCCAGCAGTAACAGGGGCTATGGCTACACCTTC.